Listed below are T cell receptor beta chains from one sample, sequenced in a study of regulatory T cells in long-lasting Graves disease. TCRdb re-called the multiplex PCR reads with MiXCR, one entry per CDR3 protein. This sample carries 650,000 to 700,000 distinct CDR3 sequences, roughly 30% of them seen once, and the ten largest clones take 42%. This material consisted of peripheral blood mononuclear cells (PBMCs), taken when the disease was refractory, from a patient treated with antithyroid drugs. These receptors were taken from a female donor with Graves disease. Each CDR3 is given with its conserved first and last residue. A D gene is named only where the DNA matches it firmly. Expanded clones are given a class, and other clones once, few, many or no size at all.

d_call: TRBD1
j_call: TRBJ1-2
clone_size: few
v_call: TRBV12-3/TRBV12-4
cdr3_aa: CASSLSPTGGDGYTF
cdr3_nt: TGTGCCAGCAGTTTGTCCCCGACAGGGGGGGATGGCTACACCTTC

d_call: -
j_call: TRBJ1-1
clone_size: -
v_call: TRBV20-1
cdr3_aa: CSARDVGDTEAFF
cdr3_nt: TGCAGTGCTAGAGACGTCGGGGACACTGAAGCTTTCTTT

d_call: TRBD1
j_call: TRBJ1-1
clone_size: -
v_call: TRBV30
cdr3_aa: CAWSGDRTGAFF
cdr3_nt: TGTGCCTGGAGTGGGGACAGGACGGGGGCTTTCTTT

d_call: -
j_call: TRBJ1-1
clone_size: few
v_call: TRBV18
cdr3_aa: CASSPGPFRANTEAFF
cdr3_nt: TGTGCCAGCTCACCCGGACCGTTCAGGGCGAACACTGAAGCTTTCTTT

d_call: -
j_call: TRBJ1-2
clone_size: -
v_call: TRBV14
cdr3_aa: CASSMKGPYGYTF
cdr3_nt: TGTGCCAGCAGCATGAAGGGGCCCTATGGCTACACCTTC

d_call: -
j_call: TRBJ1-1
clone_size: -
v_call: TRBV9
cdr3_aa: CASSDGPNTEAFF
cdr3_nt: TGTGCCAGCAGCGATGGCCCGAACACTGAAGCTTTCTTT

d_call: -
j_call: TRBJ1-1
clone_size: -
v_call: TRBV27
cdr3_aa: CASSPDRGGQTEAFF
cdr3_nt: TGTGCCAGCAGTCCCGATCGAGGGGGGCAAACTGAAGCTTTCTTT

d_call: -
j_call: TRBJ2-1
clone_size: -
v_call: TRBV12-3/TRBV12-4
cdr3_aa: CASSSSTLLNEQFF
cdr3_nt: TGTGCCAGCAGTTCCTCGACTTTGTTGAATGAGCAGTTCTTC

d_call: -
j_call: TRBJ1-3
clone_size: -
v_call: TRBV6-1
cdr3_aa: CASSTASKRNTIYF
cdr3_nt: TGTGCCAGCAGTACCGCCTCCAAGAGAAACACCATATATTTT

d_call: -
j_call: TRBJ2-7
clone_size: -
v_call: TRBV7-2
cdr3_aa: CASSLDSGYEQYF
cdr3_nt: TGTGCCAGCAGCCTAGACAGCGGCTACGAGCAGTACTTC

d_call: -
j_call: TRBJ1-2
clone_size: -
v_call: TRBV19
cdr3_aa: CASSTQGGYTF
cdr3_nt: TGTGCCAGTAGTACCCAGGGCGGCTACACCTTC

d_call: TRBD2
j_call: TRBJ2-7
clone_size: -
v_call: TRBV19
cdr3_aa: CASSRLAGASDEQYF
cdr3_nt: TGTGCCAGTAGCCGACTAGCGGGAGCCTCCGACGAGCAGTACTTC

d_call: TRBD2
j_call: TRBJ2-7
clone_size: once
v_call: TRBV28
cdr3_aa: CASSLELAGGRYEQYF
cdr3_nt: TGTGCCAGCAGCTTAGAGCTAGCGGGAGGGCGATACGAGCAGTACTTC

d_call: -
j_call: TRBJ2-2
clone_size: few
v_call: TRBV7-9
cdr3_aa: CASSKDGAGELFF
cdr3_nt: TGTGCCAGCAGCAAGGACGGCGCCGGGGAGCTGTTTTTT

d_call: TRBD1
j_call: TRBJ1-2
clone_size: few
v_call: TRBV6-1
cdr3_aa: CASSRRQGSGYTF
cdr3_nt: TGTGCCAGCAGTAGACGACAGGGGAGTGGCTACACCTTC

d_call: -
j_call: TRBJ1-1
clone_size: many
v_call: TRBV30
cdr3_aa: CAWSPWQKNTEAFF
cdr3_nt: TGTGCCTGGAGTCCCTGGCAGAAGAACACTGAAGCTTTCTTT

d_call: TRBD1
j_call: TRBJ1-2
clone_size: many
v_call: TRBV28
cdr3_aa: CASTIQTGSGYTF
cdr3_nt: TGTGCCAGCACCATTCAGACAGGGAGTGGCTACACCTTC

d_call: TRBD1
j_call: TRBJ1-2
clone_size: many
v_call: TRBV12-3/TRBV12-4
cdr3_aa: CASSSRQGGYGYTF
cdr3_nt: TGTGCCAGCAGTTCCCGACAGGGGGGCTATGGCTACACCTTC

d_call: TRBD1
j_call: TRBJ1-2
clone_size: many
v_call: TRBV12-3/TRBV12-4
cdr3_aa: CASSTGGADHGYTF
cdr3_nt: TGTGCCAGCAGTACAGGGGGCGCGGATCATGGCTACACCTTC

d_call: -
j_call: TRBJ1-5
clone_size: few
v_call: TRBV6-5
cdr3_aa: CASSYSPRGGQPQHF
cdr3_nt: TGTGCCAGCAGTTACTCCCCCAGGGGCGGTCAGCCCCAGCATTTT

d_call: TRBD1
j_call: TRBJ1-1
clone_size: -
v_call: TRBV3-1
cdr3_aa: CASSPGTGLAFF
cdr3_nt: TGTGCCAGCAGCCCTGGGACAGGGCTTGCTTTCTTT

d_call: TRBD2
j_call: TRBJ2-3
clone_size: many
v_call: TRBV12-3/TRBV12-4
cdr3_aa: CASSHSSGSTDTQYF
cdr3_nt: TGTGCCAGCAGTCACTCTAGCGGGAGTACAGATACGCAGTATTTT

d_call: TRBD1
j_call: TRBJ1-1
clone_size: few
v_call: TRBV7-9
cdr3_aa: CASSLVPGTAAFF
cdr3_nt: TGTGCCAGCAGCTTGGTTCCTGGGACAGCAGCTTTCTTT

d_call: TRBD1
j_call: TRBJ1-2
clone_size: -
v_call: TRBV20-1
cdr3_aa: CSADAGTGSYGYTF
cdr3_nt: TGCAGTGCGGACGCCGGGACAGGGTCCTATGGCTACACCTTC

d_call: TRBD1
j_call: TRBJ2-5
clone_size: -
v_call: TRBV20-1
cdr3_aa: CSAKETGVQGTQYF
cdr3_nt: TGCAGTGCTAAAGAGACAGGGGTCCAGGGGACCCAGTACTTC

d_call: TRBD1
j_call: TRBJ1-3
clone_size: -
v_call: TRBV28
cdr3_aa: CASSSFRGRNTIYF
cdr3_nt: TGTGCCAGCAGTTCCTTCAGGGGGCGTAACACCATATATTTT

d_call: -
j_call: TRBJ1-1
clone_size: -
v_call: TRBV30
cdr3_aa: CAWIRLSQGNTEAFF
cdr3_nt: TGTGCCTGGATTCGTCTTTCCCAGGGGAACACTGAAGCTTTCTTT

d_call: TRBD2
j_call: TRBJ2-7
clone_size: few
v_call: TRBV15
cdr3_aa: CATSREGLAGGYEQYF
cdr3_nt: TGTGCCACCAGCAGAGAGGGACTAGCGGGAGGTTACGAGCAGTACTTC

d_call: -
j_call: TRBJ1-1
clone_size: -
v_call: TRBV20-1
cdr3_aa: CSARVAPGLNTEAFF
cdr3_nt: TGCAGTGCTAGAGTCGCCCCAGGGTTGAACACTGAAGCTTTCTTT

d_call: -
j_call: TRBJ1-6
clone_size: few
v_call: TRBV2
cdr3_aa: CASKGRPLTSPLHF
cdr3_nt: TGTGCCAGCAAGGGGCGGCCCTTAACCTCACCCCTCCACTTT

d_call: -
j_call: TRBJ1-6
clone_size: many
v_call: TRBV28
cdr3_aa: CASSLSIGPGSPLHF
cdr3_nt: TGTGCCAGCAGTTTATCAATAGGGCCAGGGTCACCCCTCCACTTT

d_call: -
j_call: TRBJ1-5
clone_size: -
v_call: TRBV27
cdr3_aa: CASSLGVGGQPQHF
cdr3_nt: TGTGCCAGCAGTTTAGGGGTTGGCGGTCAGCCCCAGCATTTT

d_call: -
j_call: TRBJ1-1
clone_size: -
v_call: TRBV20-1
cdr3_aa: CSARDSRENTEAFF
cdr3_nt: TGCAGTGCTAGAGATTCCAGGGAGAACACTGAAGCTTTCTTT

d_call: -
j_call: TRBJ1-5
clone_size: many
v_call: TRBV20-1
cdr3_aa: CSAGGRRAFNQPQHF
cdr3_nt: TGCAGTGCTGGGGGGCGCAGGGCATTCAATCAGCCCCAGCATTTT

d_call: -
j_call: TRBJ2-7
clone_size: many
v_call: TRBV11-2
cdr3_aa: CASMGAYEQYF
cdr3_nt: TGTGCCAGTATGGGGGCCTACGAGCAGTACTTC

d_call: TRBD1
j_call: TRBJ2-7
clone_size: -
v_call: TRBV20-1
cdr3_aa: CSARTGRSYEQYF
cdr3_nt: TGCAGTGCTCGGACAGGGCGATCCTACGAGCAGTACTTC

d_call: -
j_call: TRBJ1-5
clone_size: few
v_call: TRBV20-1
cdr3_aa: CSASSLDLDQPQHF
cdr3_nt: TGCAGTGCTAGCTCCTTGGATCTGGACCAGCCCCAGCATTTT

d_call: TRBD1
j_call: TRBJ1-1
clone_size: -
v_call: TRBV29-1
cdr3_aa: CSVEGQGTQAFF
cdr3_nt: TGCAGCGTTGAAGGACAGGGGACACAAGCTTTCTTT

d_call: TRBD1
j_call: TRBJ1-1
clone_size: few
v_call: TRBV20-1
cdr3_aa: CSATEQGIGTEAFF
cdr3_nt: TGCAGTGCTACAGAACAGGGGATAGGCACTGAAGCTTTCTTT

d_call: TRBD2
j_call: TRBJ2-7
clone_size: -
v_call: TRBV5-1
cdr3_aa: CASTLSGGVTYEQYF
cdr3_nt: TGCGCCAGCACCCTAAGCGGGGGAGTTACCTACGAGCAGTACTTC

d_call: -
j_call: TRBJ2-5
clone_size: -
v_call: TRBV20-1
cdr3_aa: CSARGGQGIQETQYF
cdr3_nt: TGCAGTGCCCGAGGCGGGCAGGGAATCCAAGAGACCCAGTACTTC

d_call: TRBD1
j_call: TRBJ1-1
clone_size: -
v_call: TRBV19
cdr3_aa: CASSPWTGRTEAFF
cdr3_nt: TGTGCCAGTAGTCCCTGGACAGGCCGCACTGAAGCTTTCTTT

d_call: TRBD1
j_call: TRBJ1-2
clone_size: many
v_call: TRBV12-3/TRBV12-4
cdr3_aa: CASSSRTGGKAAYGYTF
cdr3_nt: TGTGCCAGCAGTTCAAGGACAGGGGGGAAGGCGGCCTATGGCTACACCTTC

d_call: -
j_call: TRBJ2-7
clone_size: -
v_call: TRBV5-1
cdr3_aa: CASSLKYYEQYF
cdr3_nt: TGCGCCAGCAGCTTGAAGTACTACGAGCAGTACTTC

d_call: -
j_call: TRBJ2-5
clone_size: many
v_call: TRBV6-1
cdr3_aa: CASSGWIQYQETQYF
cdr3_nt: TGTGCCAGCAGTGGATGGATTCAGTACCAAGAGACCCAGTACTTC

d_call: -
j_call: TRBJ2-5
clone_size: many
v_call: TRBV11-2
cdr3_aa: CASAENQETQYF
cdr3_nt: TGTGCCAGCGCCGAAAACCAAGAGACCCAGTACTTC

d_call: -
j_call: TRBJ2-5
clone_size: -
v_call: TRBV10-3
cdr3_aa: CAISETGETQYF
cdr3_nt: TGTGCCATCAGTGAGACAGGGGAGACCCAGTACTTC

d_call: TRBD1
j_call: TRBJ1-2
clone_size: -
v_call: TRBV19
cdr3_aa: CASRNRGEYGYTF
cdr3_nt: TGTGCCAGTAGAAACAGGGGGGAGTATGGCTACACCTTC

d_call: -
j_call: TRBJ2-5
clone_size: -
v_call: TRBV29-1
cdr3_aa: CSVESTGETQYF
cdr3_nt: TGCAGCGTTGAGTCGACGGGGGAGACCCAGTACTTC

d_call: -
j_call: TRBJ1-2
clone_size: -
v_call: TRBV13
cdr3_aa: CASSFEGIHGYTF
cdr3_nt: TGTGCCAGCAGCTTCGAGGGGATACATGGCTACACCTTC

d_call: -
j_call: TRBJ2-7
clone_size: -
v_call: TRBV29-1
cdr3_aa: CSVEAGDRPTYEQYF
cdr3_nt: TGCAGCGTTGAAGCCGGAGATAGGCCAACCTACGAGCAGTACTTC

d_call: -
j_call: TRBJ1-4
clone_size: -
v_call: TRBV12-3/TRBV12-4
cdr3_aa: CASSFRTPATNEKLFF
cdr3_nt: TGTGCCAGCAGCTTTCGGACACCTGCAACTAATGAAAAACTGTTTTTT

d_call: -
j_call: TRBJ2-2
clone_size: -
v_call: TRBV25-1
cdr3_aa: CASSDGRQGETGELFF
cdr3_nt: TGTGCCAGCAGTGACGGGAGACAGGGAGAGACCGGGGAGCTGTTTTTT

d_call: -
j_call: TRBJ2-7
clone_size: -
v_call: TRBV5-4
cdr3_aa: CASSFSTVSSYEQYF
cdr3_nt: TGTGCCAGCAGCTTTTCTACCGTGAGCTCCTACGAGCAGTACTTC

d_call: -
j_call: TRBJ1-1
clone_size: few
v_call: TRBV19
cdr3_aa: CATRATKIPTEAFF
cdr3_nt: TGTGCCACCCGGGCGACAAAAATCCCCACTGAAGCTTTCTTT

d_call: -
j_call: TRBJ2-7
clone_size: -
v_call: TRBV20-1
cdr3_aa: CSAERVPYEQYF
cdr3_nt: TGCAGTGCAGAGAGGGTCCCCTACGAGCAGTACTTC

d_call: TRBD1
j_call: TRBJ2-2
clone_size: -
v_call: TRBV11-2
cdr3_aa: CASSFKGQVRTGELFF
cdr3_nt: TGTGCCAGCAGCTTCAAAGGACAGGTTCGGACCGGGGAGCTGTTTTTT

d_call: TRBD2
j_call: TRBJ2-7
clone_size: few
v_call: TRBV6-2/TRBV6-3
cdr3_aa: CASTLLSTSGSYEQYF
cdr3_nt: TGTGCCAGCACCCTACTCTCGACTAGCGGCTCCTACGAGCAGTACTTC

d_call: TRBD1
j_call: TRBJ2-6
clone_size: -
v_call: TRBV7-9
cdr3_aa: CASTLGQGSGANVLTF
cdr3_nt: TGTGCCAGCACCTTAGGACAGGGCTCTGGGGCCAACGTCCTGACTTTC